This T cell receptor beta chain was identified in a study of molecular identifiers for immune sequencing clone quantification (dated by TCRdb to the late 2010s). Study-level background: For a replicate experiment, the RNA from either approximately 20,000 or 100,000 naive CD8 T cells was divided into five aliquots, and four of those aliquots went on to sequencing. This methods study benchmarked molecular-identifier clustering-based TCR repertoire sequencing (MIDCIRS) and TCR RNA copy counting, using CD8 T cells to do so.

Libraries of naive CD8 T cells were built from anywhere between roughly 20,000 and 1,100,000 sorted cells, with 10%, 30% or 50% of the purified RNA used. On a BD FACSAria II, naive CD8 T cells were FACS-sorted as CD8+CD4-CCR7+CD45RA+ and collected into RLT Plus buffer. To test detection sensitivity, Jurkat RNA equivalent to ten TCR copies was spiked into samples of roughly 20,000-1,100,000 naive CD8 T cells. Enrichment of CD8 T cells was done with RosetteSep CD8+ T Cell Enrichment Cocktail plus Ficoll-Paque, and ACK red cell lysis came afterward. Beyond this particular receptor, the publication reports: Modeling indicated approximately 2.7 TCR RNA copies recovered per cell, compared with about ten by digital PCR, which implies a capture efficiency of approximately 30%. In CMV-specific effector cells, over 99% of molecules were held by clones above 20 RNA copies, whereas under 1% of molecules were held by such clones in naive cells. Spiked-in Jurkat TCR RNA (approximately 10 copies' worth), which is not part of the donor repertoire, was contained in the naive libraries. When barcode sub-clustering was left out, chimeric consensus sequences inflated TCR diversity, with chimeras reaching as high as 47%. Even against a background of 800,000 to 1,000,000 naive CD8 T cells, spiked-in Jurkat TCR RNA amounting to a single cell's worth was reported to be detectable. Identical TCR molecules sharing a barcode could cause highly expanded clone sizes to be underestimated.

This clonotype was detected many times. No antigen is known for it. There are no base qualities to consult, and no much larger clone falls within one base. V loses 0 bases of germline sequence and J loses 5 bases, and the interval between the two ends is 9 bases. As encoded in the germline V gene, CDR1 is SGDLS while CDR2 is YYNGEE. The CDR3 has 13 amino acids, counting the end cysteine and phenylalanine. The DNA shown is the 39-base CDR3, in frame from base 1. The protocol used for the library was PCR. The run used a NextSeq 500. Bulk TCR libraries were prepared as previously described, using TCR primers listed in Table S5. The Qiagen AllPrep DNA/RNA kit was used to purify total RNA. Before analysis, reads from multiple sequencing runs of one library were combined. For the original study's pipeline: Reads were retained only if their TCR constant sequence matched exactly, and those retained reads were trimmed to 150 nt and grouped according to their 12-nt molecular barcodes. Reads within each barcode group were sub-clustered using a 15% Levenshtein threshold, and quality-weighted consensus sequences were constructed for each RNA molecule. Non-functional sequences were discarded, and so were lower-count sequences lying one edit away from another sequence. Based on a fit of two negative binomial distributions, barcode sub-clusters having less than 20% of the maximum read count were discarded. In TCRdb, the public reads were trimmed at Q25 with fastp and aligned with MiXCR, with productive beta chains retained. Each CDR3 protein gets just one entry, which takes the most common genes and DNA from the rows behind it. TCRdb's processing, not the study's, gives the V and J calls here. The sample table holds 97,000 or so distinct CDR3 sequences, of which under 40% were seen once. The top ten clones comprise about a tenth of the sample.

Here the chain combines TRBV9 and TRBJ2-7; there is no confident call for the D gene. This clonotype was obtained from a human donor in good health. Some libraries in this study had Jurkat cell RNA spiked in. Sequencing was performed on naive CD8+ T cells from blood, with Jurkat cell RNA spiked in. Taken with the paper, the label for cell subset or site translates to: FACS-sorted CD8+CD4-CCR7+CD45RA+ naive T cells. The sequenced DNA: TGTGCCAGCAGCGTAGGGTCCAGCCACGAGCAGTACTTC. It translates as CASSVGSSHEQYF.